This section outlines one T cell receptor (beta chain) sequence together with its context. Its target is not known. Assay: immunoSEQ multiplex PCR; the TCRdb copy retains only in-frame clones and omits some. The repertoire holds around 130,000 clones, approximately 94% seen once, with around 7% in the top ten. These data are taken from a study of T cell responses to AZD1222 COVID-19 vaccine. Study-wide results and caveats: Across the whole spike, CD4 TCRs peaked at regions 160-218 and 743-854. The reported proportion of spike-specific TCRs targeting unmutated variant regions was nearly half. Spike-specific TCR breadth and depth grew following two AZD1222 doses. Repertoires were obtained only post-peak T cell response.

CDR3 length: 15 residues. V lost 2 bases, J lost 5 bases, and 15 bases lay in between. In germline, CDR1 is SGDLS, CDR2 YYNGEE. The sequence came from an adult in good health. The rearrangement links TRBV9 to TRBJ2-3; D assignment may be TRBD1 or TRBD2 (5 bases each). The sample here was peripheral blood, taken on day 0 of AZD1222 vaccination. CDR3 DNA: TGTGCCAGCAGCGTGAGTCCCGGGGCGGAAGATACGCAGTATTTT. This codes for CASSVSPGAEDTQYF.